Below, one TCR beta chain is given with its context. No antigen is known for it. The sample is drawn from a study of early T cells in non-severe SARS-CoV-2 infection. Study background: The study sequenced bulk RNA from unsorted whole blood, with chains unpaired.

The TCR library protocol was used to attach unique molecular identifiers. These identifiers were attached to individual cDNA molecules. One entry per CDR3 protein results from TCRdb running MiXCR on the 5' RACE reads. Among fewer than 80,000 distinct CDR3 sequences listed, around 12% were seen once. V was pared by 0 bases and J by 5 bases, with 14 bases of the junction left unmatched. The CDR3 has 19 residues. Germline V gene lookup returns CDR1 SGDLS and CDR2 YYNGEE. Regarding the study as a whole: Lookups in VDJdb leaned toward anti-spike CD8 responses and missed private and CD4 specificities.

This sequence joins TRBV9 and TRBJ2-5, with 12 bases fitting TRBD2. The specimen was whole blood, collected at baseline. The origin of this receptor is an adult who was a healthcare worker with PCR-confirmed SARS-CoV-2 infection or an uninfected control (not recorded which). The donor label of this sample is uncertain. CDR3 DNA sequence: TGTGCCAGCAGCGTAGCTTTACCGGCTAGCGGGGGGGCTGATGAGACCCAGTACTTC. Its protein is CASSVALPASGGADETQYF.